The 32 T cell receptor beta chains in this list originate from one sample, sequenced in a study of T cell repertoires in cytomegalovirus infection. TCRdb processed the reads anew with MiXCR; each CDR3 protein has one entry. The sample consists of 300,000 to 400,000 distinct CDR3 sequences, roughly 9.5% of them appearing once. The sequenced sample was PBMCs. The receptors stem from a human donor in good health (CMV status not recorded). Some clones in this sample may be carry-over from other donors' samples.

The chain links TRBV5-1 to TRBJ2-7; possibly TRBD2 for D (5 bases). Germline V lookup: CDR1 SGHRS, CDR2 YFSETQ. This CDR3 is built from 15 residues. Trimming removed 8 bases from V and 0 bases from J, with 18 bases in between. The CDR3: CARRKPQRSSYEQYF. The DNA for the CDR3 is TGCGCCAGAAGAAAGCCCCAGCGGAGCTCCTACGAGCAGTACTTC.

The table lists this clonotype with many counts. Here the CDR3 reads CASSRLAGGNEQYF. CDR3 in DNA: TGTGCCAGCTCTCGACTAGCGGGAGGTAACGAGCAGTACTTC. The chain is built from TRBV7-8 and TRBJ2-7; TRBD2 matches at 13 bases. Per the germline V gene, CDR1 is SGHVS and CDR2 is FQNEAQ. Trimming cost V 8 bases and J 5 bases; bases outside gene matches: 6. This CDR3 is 14 amino acids long. The variable domain in full, with the rest retrieved from reference TRBV7-8 and TRBJ2-7, is GAGVSQSPRYKVAKRGQDVALRCDPISGHVSLFWYQQALGQGPEFLTYFQNEAQLDKSGLPSDRFFAERPEGSVSTLKIQRTQQEDSAVYLCASSRLAGGNEQYFGPGTRLTVT.

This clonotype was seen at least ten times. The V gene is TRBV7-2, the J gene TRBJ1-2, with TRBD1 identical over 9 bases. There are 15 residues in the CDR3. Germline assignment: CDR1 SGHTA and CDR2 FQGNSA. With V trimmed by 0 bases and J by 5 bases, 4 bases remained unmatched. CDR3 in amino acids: CASSLAWDREYGYTF. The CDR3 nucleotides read TGTGCCAGCAGCTTAGCGTGGGACAGGGAGTATGGCTACACCTTC.

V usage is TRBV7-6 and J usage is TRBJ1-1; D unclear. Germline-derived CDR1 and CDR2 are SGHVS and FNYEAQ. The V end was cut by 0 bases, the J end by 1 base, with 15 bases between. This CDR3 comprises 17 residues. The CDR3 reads CASSLAGFEWWNTEAFF. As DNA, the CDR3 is TGTGCCAGCAGCTTAGCAGGGTTCGAGTGGTGGAACACTGAAGCTTTCTTT.

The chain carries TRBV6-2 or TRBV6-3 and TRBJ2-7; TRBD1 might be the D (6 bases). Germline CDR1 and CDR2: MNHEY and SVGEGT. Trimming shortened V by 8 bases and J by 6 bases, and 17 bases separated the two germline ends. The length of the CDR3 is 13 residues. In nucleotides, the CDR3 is TGTGCCAGCGGCCTAACAGGGTATGGCGAGCAGTACTTC. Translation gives CASGLTGYGEQYF.

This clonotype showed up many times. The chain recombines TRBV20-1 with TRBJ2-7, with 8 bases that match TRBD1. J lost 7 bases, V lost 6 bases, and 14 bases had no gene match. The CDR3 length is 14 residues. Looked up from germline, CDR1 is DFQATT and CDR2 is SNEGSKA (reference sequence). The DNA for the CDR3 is TGCAGTGCCACTGATCGGACAGGGCTCCGGGAGCAGTACTTC. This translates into CSATDRTGLREQYF.

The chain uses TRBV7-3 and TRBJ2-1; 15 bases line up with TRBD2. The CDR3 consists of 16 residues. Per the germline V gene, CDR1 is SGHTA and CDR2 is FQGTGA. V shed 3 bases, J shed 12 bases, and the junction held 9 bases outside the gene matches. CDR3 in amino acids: CASSLPIGTSGGWQFF. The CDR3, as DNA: TGTGCCAGCAGCTTGCCTATAGGGACTAGCGGGGGGTGGCAGTTCTTC.

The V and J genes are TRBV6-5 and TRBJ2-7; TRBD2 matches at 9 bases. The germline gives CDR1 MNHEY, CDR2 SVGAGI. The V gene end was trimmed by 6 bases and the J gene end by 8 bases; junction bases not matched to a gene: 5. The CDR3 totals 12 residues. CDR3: CASSSGTSKQYF. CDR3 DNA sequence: TGTGCCAGCAGCTCCGGGACTAGCAAGCAGTACTTC.

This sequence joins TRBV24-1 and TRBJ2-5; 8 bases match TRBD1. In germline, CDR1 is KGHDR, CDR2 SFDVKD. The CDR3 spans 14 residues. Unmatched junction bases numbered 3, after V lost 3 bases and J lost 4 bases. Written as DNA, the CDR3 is TGTGCCACCAGTGATCGGACAGGGTTAGAGACCCAGTACTTC. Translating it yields CATSDRTGLETQYF.

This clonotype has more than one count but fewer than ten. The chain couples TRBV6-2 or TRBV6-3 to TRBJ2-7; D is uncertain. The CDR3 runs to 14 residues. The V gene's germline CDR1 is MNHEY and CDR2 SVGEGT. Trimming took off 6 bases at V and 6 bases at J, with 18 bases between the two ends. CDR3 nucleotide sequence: TGTGCCAGCAGCGAGAATGACTTCCCGCGCGAGCAGTACTTC. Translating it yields CASSENDFPREQYF.

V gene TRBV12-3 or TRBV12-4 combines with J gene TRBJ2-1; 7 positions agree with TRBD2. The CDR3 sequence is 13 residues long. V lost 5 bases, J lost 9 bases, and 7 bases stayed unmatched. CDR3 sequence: CASSPGLGTEQFF. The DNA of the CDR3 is TGTGCCAGCAGTCCAGGACTAGGGACTGAGCAGTTCTTC.

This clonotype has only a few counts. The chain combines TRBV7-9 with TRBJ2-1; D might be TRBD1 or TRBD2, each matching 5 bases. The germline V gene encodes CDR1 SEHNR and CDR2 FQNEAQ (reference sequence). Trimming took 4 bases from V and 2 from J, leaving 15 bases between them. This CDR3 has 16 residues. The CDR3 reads CASSSRGSRAYNEQFF. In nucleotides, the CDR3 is TGTGCCAGCAGCTCCCGGGGCAGCCGTGCCTACAATGAGCAGTTCTTC.

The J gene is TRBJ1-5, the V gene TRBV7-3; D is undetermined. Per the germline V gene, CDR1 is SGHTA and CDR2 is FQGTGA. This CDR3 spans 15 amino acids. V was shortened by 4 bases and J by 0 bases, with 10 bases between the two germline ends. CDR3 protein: CASSSTDYSNQPQHF. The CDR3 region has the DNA TGTGCCAGCAGCTCCACAGACTATAGCAATCAGCCCCAGCATTTT.

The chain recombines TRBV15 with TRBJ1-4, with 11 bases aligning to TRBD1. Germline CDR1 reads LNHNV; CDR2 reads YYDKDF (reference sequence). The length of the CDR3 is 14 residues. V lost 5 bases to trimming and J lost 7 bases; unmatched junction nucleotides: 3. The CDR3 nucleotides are TGTGCCACCAGCGGGACAGGGGGGAGTGAAAAACTGTTTTTT. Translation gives CATSGTGGSEKLFF.

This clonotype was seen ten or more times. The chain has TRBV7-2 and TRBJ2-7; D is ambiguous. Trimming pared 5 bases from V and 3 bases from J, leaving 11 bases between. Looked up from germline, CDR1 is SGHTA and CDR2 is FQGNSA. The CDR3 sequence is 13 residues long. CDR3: CASSQRVVYEQYF. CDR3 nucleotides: TGTGCCAGCAGCCAACGGGTGGTCTACGAGCAGTACTTC.

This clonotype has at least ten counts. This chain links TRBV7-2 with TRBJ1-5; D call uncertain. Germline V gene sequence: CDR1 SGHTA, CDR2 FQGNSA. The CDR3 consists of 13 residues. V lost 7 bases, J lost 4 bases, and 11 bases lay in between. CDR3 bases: TGTGCCAGCACCAATTCGCGGAATCAGCCCCAGCATTTT. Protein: CASTNSRNQPQHF.

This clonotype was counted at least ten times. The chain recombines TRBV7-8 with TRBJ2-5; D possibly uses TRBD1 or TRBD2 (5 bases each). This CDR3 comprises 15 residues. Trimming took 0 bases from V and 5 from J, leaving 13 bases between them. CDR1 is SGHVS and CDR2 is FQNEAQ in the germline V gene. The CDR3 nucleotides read TGTGCCAGCAGCTTAGCGGGCTCCTGGGGGGAGACCCAGTACTTC. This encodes CASSLAGSWGETQYF.

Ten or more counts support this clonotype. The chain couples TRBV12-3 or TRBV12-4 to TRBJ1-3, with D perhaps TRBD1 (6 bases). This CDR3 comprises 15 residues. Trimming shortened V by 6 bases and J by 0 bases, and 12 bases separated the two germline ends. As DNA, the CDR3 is TGTGCCAGCAGGACGACAGGCAGCTCTGGAAACACCATATATTTT. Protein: CASRTTGSSGNTIYF.

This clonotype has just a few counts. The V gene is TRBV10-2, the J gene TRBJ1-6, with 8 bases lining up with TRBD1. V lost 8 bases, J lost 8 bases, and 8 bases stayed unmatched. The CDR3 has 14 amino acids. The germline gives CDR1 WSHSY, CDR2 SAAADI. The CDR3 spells CASSKGTGYSPLHF. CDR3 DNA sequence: TGCGCCAGCTCTAAAGGGACAGGCTATTCACCCCTCCACTTT.

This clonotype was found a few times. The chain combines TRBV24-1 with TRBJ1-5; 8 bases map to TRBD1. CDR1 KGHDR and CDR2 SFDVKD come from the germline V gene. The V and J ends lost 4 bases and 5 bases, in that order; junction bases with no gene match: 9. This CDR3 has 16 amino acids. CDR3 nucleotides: TGTGCCACCAGTGACGACAGGGGCGCGGGGGATCAGCCCCAGCATTTT. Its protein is CATSDDRGAGDQPQHF.

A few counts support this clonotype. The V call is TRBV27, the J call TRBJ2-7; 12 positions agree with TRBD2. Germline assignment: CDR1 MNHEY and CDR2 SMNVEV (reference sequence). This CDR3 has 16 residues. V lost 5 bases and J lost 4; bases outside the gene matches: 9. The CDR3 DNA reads TGTGCCAGCAGTCTTCGACTAGCGGGAGCGAGGTACGAGCAGTACTTC. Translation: CASSLRLAGARYEQYF.

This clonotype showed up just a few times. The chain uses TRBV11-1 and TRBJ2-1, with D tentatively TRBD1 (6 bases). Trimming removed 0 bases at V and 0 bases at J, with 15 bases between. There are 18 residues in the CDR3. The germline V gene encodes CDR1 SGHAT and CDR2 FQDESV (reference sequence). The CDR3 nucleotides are TGTGCCAGCAGCTTAGCGCATAGGGGGTCAAGCTCCTACAATGAGCAGTTCTTC. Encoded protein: CASSLAHRGSSSYNEQFF.

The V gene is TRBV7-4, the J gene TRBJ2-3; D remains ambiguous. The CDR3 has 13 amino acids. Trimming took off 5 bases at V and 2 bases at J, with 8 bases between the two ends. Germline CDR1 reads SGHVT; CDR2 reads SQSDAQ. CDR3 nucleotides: TGTGCCAGCAGCCGAAGGGACACAGATACGCAGTATTTT. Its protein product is CASSRRDTDTQYF.

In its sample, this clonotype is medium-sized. The CDR3 region has the DNA TGTGCCAGCAGTTTAAACCCGGGACCGAGCTCTGGGGCCAACGTCCTGACTTTC. It yields the protein CASSLNPGPSSGANVLTF. The V call is TRBV12-3 or TRBV12-4, the J call TRBJ2-6; TRBD1 or TRBD2 may be the D gene (5 bases each). V was clipped by 2 bases and J by 0 bases, with 14 bases between them. This CDR3 spans 18 amino acids.

CDR3 in DNA: TGTGCCAGCAGCGATCCGGGTCGCCACTACGAGCAGTACTTC. It yields the protein CASSDPGRHYEQYF. The gene calls are TRBV7-9 and TRBJ2-7; D remains unclear. Germline V gene sequence: CDR1 SEHNR, CDR2 FQNEAQ (reference sequence). V dropped 5 bases and J dropped 3 bases, with 14 bases sitting between them. This CDR3 is 14 amino acids long.

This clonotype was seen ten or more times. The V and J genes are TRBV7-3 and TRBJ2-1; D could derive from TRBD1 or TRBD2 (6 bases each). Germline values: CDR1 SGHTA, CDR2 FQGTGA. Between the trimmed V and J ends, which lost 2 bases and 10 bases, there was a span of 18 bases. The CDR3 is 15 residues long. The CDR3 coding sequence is TGTGCCAGCAGCTTAGTCTTCGGGGGCGCGGGGGAGCAGTTCTTC. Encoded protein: CASSLVFGGAGEQFF.

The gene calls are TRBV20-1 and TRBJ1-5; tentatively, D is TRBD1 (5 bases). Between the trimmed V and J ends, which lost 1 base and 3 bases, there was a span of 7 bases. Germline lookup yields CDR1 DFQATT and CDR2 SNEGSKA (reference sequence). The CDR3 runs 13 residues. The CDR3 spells CSARGGPNQPQHF. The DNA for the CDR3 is TGCAGTGCTAGAGGGGGCCCCAATCAGCCCCAGCATTTT.

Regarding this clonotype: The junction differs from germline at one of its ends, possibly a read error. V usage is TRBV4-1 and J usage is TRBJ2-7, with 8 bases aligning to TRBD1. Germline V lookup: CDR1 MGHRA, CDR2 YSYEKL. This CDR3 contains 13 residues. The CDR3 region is CASSQKTGGEQYF. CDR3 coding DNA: TGTGCCAGCAGCCAAAAAACAGGGGGCGAGCAGTACTTC.

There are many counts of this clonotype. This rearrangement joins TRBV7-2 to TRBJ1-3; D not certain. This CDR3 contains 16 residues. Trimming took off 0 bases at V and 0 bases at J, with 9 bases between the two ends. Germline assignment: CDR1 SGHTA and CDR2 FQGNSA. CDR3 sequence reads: CASSLARPNSGNTIYF. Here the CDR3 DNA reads TGTGCCAGCAGCTTAGCGCGGCCGAACTCTGGAAACACCATATATTTT.

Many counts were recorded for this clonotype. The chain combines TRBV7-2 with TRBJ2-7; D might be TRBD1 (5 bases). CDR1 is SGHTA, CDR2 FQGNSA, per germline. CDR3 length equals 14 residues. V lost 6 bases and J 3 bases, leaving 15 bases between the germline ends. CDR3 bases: TGTGCCAGCAGTCTTGGTTGGGGCTACTACGAGCAGTACTTC. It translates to CASSLGWGYYEQYF.

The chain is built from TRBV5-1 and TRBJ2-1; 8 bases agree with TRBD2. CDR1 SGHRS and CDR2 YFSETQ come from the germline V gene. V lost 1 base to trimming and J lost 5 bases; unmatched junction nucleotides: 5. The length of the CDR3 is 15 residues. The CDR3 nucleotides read TGCGCCAGCAGCTTGCGCGGGAGGACTAACAATGAGCAGTTCTTC. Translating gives CASSLRGRTNNEQFF.

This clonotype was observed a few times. The CDR3 sequence is CAWSKEGRGNQPQHF. DNA for the CDR3: TGTGCCTGGAGTAAGGAAGGCCGGGGGAATCAGCCCCAGCATTTT. This chain connects TRBV30 to TRBJ1-5; maybe TRBD1 (5 bases). V was trimmed by 2 bases and J by 4 bases, leaving 15 bases between them. Germline-derived CDR1 and CDR2 are GTSNPN and SVGIG (reference sequence). CDR3 length equals 15 residues.